Listed below are T cell receptor beta chains from one sample, sequenced in a study of CD8 T cells in Susac syndrome. TCRdb ran MiXCR on the immunoSEQ multiplex PCR reads and lists one entry per CDR3 protein. The profile covers around 180,000 distinct CDR3 sequences, with around 95% appearing a single time and approximately 0.09% taken by the ten largest. The sequenced material came from CD4+ T cells from PBMCs. The origin of the receptors is a human donor with multiple sclerosis. The CDR3 runs from the conserved cysteine through the conserved F or W. D genes are given only for firm matches. For some rows the clone size is stated as once, few or many, or as a class when expanded; others skip it.

>TRBV5-4|NA|TRBJ2-2|NA
TGTGCCACCCTCCGGGAGCCGAACACCGGGGAGCTGTTTTTT
CATLREPNTGELFF
>TRBV10-3|NA|TRBJ1-1|NA
TGTGCCATCAGTGGAGTAGGAGGGGGGACGACTGAAGCTTTCTTT
CAISGVGGGTTEAFF
>TRBV20-1|NA|TRBJ2-5|TRBD2
TGCAGTGCCAGTAGCGGGGGATACCAAGAGACCCAGTACTTC
CSASSGGYQETQYF
>TRBV18|NA|TRBJ2-5|NA
TGTGCCAGCTCACCACCGGACAGCGGGTCGCGGGAGACCCAGTACTTC
CASSPPDSGSRETQYF
>TRBV7-2|NA|TRBJ1-6|NA
TGTGCCAGCCGCCTCGAGGGCGATTCACCCCTCCACTTT
CASRLEGDSPLHF
>TRBV20-1|NA|TRBJ2-3|TRBD2
TGCAGCCGTCGTAGCGGGACTAGCGGGGATACGCAGTATTTT
CSRRSGTSGDTQYF
>TRBV7-9|NA|TRBJ2-2|TRBD1
TGTGCCAGCACCGACGCCGGGACAGGGGGCACCGGGGAGCTGTTTTTT
CASTDAGTGGTGELFF
>TRBV6-5|NA|TRBJ2-1|NA
TGTGCCACGGGGACCATAAATGAGCAGTTCTTC
CATGTINEQFF
>TRBV30|NA|TRBJ1-2|NA
TGTGCCTGGATTCGTCTGCCCGAGCCTTATGGCTACACCTTC
CAWIRLPEPYGYTF
>TRBV29-1|NA|TRBJ2-1|NA
TGCAGCGCCTCCCGGCAGGGCGTCAATGAGCAGTTCTTC
CSASRQGVNEQFF
>TRBV30|NA|TRBJ2-5|TRBD1
TGTGCCTGGAGTACAGGGGGCGGTGAGACCCAGTACTTC
CAWSTGGGETQYF
>TRBV29-1|once|TRBJ1-2|TRBD1
TGCAGCGTTGAACGGACAGGAGAAGGCTACACCTTC
CSVERTGEGYTF
>TRBV27|once|TRBJ1-1|TRBD1
TGTGCCAGCAGTTTAGACAGGGATCGCAATGAAGCTTTCTTT
CASSLDRDRNEAFF
>TRBV30|NA|TRBJ2-7|TRBD1
TGTGCCTGGACCGGGGACAGGAGAGCCTACGAGCAGTACTTC
CAWTGDRRAYEQYF
>TRBV2|NA|TRBJ1-5|NA
TGTGCCAGCAGCCAACAGGGAGGGAGCAATCAGCCCCAGCATTTT
CASSQQGGSNQPQHF
>TRBV2|NA|TRBJ1-6|TRBD1
TGTGCCAGCGGGACAGGGGAATCACCCCTCCACTTT
CASGTGESPLHF
>TRBV9|NA|TRBJ2-7|NA
TGTGCCAGCAGCGTCGGGACCCCGGTCTACGAGCAGTACTTC
CASSVGTPVYEQYF
>TRBV3-1|NA|TRBJ2-1|NA
TGTGCCAGCAGCCAAGGGGGGGCCTTCAATGAGCAGTTCTTC
CASSQGGAFNEQFF
>TRBV12-3/TRBV12-4|NA|TRBJ1-5|NA
TGTGCCAGCAGCCGAACCCTCGGGCCCCAGTGGCCCCAGCATTTT
CASSRTLGPQWPQHF
>TRBV5-6|NA|TRBJ2-1|NA
TGTGCCAGCAGCTTAGACGGTGCGGCCTACAATGAGCAGTTCTTC
CASSLDGAAYNEQFF
>TRBV11-1|NA|TRBJ2-3|TRBD2
TGTGCCAGCACCCCGGGCGGGGGACTTTCGGATACGCAGTATTTT
CASTPGGGLSDTQYF
>TRBV29-1|NA|TRBJ1-3|NA
TGCAGCGTTGGAAGCACCCCTGGAAACACCATATATTTT
CSVGSTPGNTIYF